The 13 T cell receptor beta chains listed next were all sequenced from one sample in a study of beta chain features in type 1 diabetes (dated by TCRdb to the late 2010s). To prepare the library, the immunoSEQ multiplex PCR assay was applied. The entire amount of isolated RNA was reverse transcribed using the High Capacity cDNA Reverse Transcription Kit, so the sequenced TCRB transcripts were expressed ones. In TCRdb, the immuneACCESS table is reduced to in-frame sequences with V and J assigned. These tables do not hold every clone; where another copy was compared, an unresolved V gene accounts for under half, and the others remain unexplained. In this sample the table shows some 240,000 clones, roughly 10% of which occur a single time. Clones ranked in the top ten supply 1% to 1.5% of the sample. Sequencing was performed on central memory CD4+ T cells from blood. All receptors come from a man in his late teens or twenties in good health.

This clone came up a few times. The V gene is TRBV14, the J gene TRBJ2-1; 13 positions match TRBD2. There are 15 residues in the CDR3. V shed 5 bases, J shed 6 bases, and the junction held 4 bases outside the gene matches. Per the germline V gene, CDR1 is SGHDN and CDR2 is FVKESK. CDR3 residues: CASSTSGRAFNEQFF. The DNA for the CDR3 is TGTGCCAGCAGCACTAGCGGGAGGGCCTTCAATGAGCAGTTCTTC.

A few counts support this clone. The chain links TRBV5-1 to TRBJ2-3; D is unresolved. V lost 4 bases and J lost 0, with 15 bases in between. The CDR3 is 16 amino acids. Per the germline V gene, CDR1 is SGHRS and CDR2 is YFSETQ. The DNA of the CDR3 is TGCGCCAGCAGCCAACGACTGGCCGATAGCACAGATACGCAGTATTTT. Protein sequence: CASSQRLADSTDTQYF.

This chain connects TRBV18 to TRBJ1-4; no clear D gene. The CDR3 is 15 amino acids. Germline CDR1 and CDR2: KGHSH and LQKENI. V was pared by 3 bases and J by 0 bases, with 8 bases between. For the CDR3, the DNA is TGTGCCAGCTCACCCCGTCCGGCAACTAATGAAAAACTGTTTTTT. It yields the protein CASSPRPATNEKLFF.

This clone turned up a few times. The chain carries TRBV30 and TRBJ1-2, with a weak D call TRBD1 (6 bases). Between the trimmed V and J ends, which lost 5 bases and 0 bases, there was a span of 13 bases. There are 14 residues in the CDR3. Germline V lookup: CDR1 GTSNPN, CDR2 SVGIG (reference sequence). The CDR3, as DNA: TGTGCCTGGGGGGCAGGGGCCTCTAACTATGGCTACACCTTC. Protein sequence: CAWGAGASNYGYTF. Based on the CDR3 plus reference TRBV30 and TRBJ1-2, the full variable domain is SQTIHQWPATLVQPVGSPLSLECTVEGTSNPNLYWYRQAAGRGLQLLFYSVGIGQISSEVPQNLSASRPQDRQFILSSKKLLLSDSGFYLCAWGAGASNYGYTFGSGTRLTVV.

This clone was detected only a few times. V gene TRBV4-2 combines with J gene TRBJ2-7; no definite D call. This CDR3 contains 15 residues. Germline CDR1 LGHNA, CDR2 YNFKEQ. Trimming removed 1 base at V and 2 bases at J, with 12 bases between. The CDR3, as DNA: TGTGCCAGCAGCCAAGGGGTAGCACTGGCCTACGAGCAGTACTTC. Its protein is CASSQGVALAYEQYF.

This clone appeared a few times. Distinct nucleotide sequences in the sample also encode this CDR3. The chain has TRBV9 and TRBJ2-1; 7 positions match TRBD2. Germline V gene lookup returns CDR1 SGDLS and CDR2 YYNGEE. CDR3 length: 15 residues. J gave up 2 bases and V 3 bases, and 5 bases lay outside the gene matches. The CDR3 region is CASSGLAVPYNEQFF. The CDR3 DNA is TGTGCCAGCAGCGGACTAGCCGTTCCCTACAATGAGCAGTTCTTC.

This clone has only a few counts. The chain couples TRBV10-3 to TRBJ2-1; D is perhaps TRBD1 (6 bases). Trimming left V 7 bases short and J 5 bases short, with 15 bases between. The CDR3 extends over 14 amino acids. Germline assignment: CDR1 ENHRY and CDR2 SYGVKD. The CDR3 sequence: CAITRLEGDNEQFF. Written as DNA, the CDR3 is TGTGCCATCACGCGTCTCGAGGGGGACAATGAGCAGTTCTTC.

This clone was seen more than once but under ten times. The chain links TRBV6-5 to TRBJ2-4, with TRBD1 matching 9 bases. This CDR3 comprises 14 residues. V shed 6 bases and J 4 bases; nucleotides not matched to a gene: 4. Germline V lookup: CDR1 MNHEY, CDR2 SVGAGI. In nucleotides, the CDR3 is TGTGCCAGCAGACCGGGACAGGGAAAAAACATTCAGTACTTC. Translated, it gives CASRPGQGKNIQYF.

This clone was observed a handful of times. The chain links TRBV7-9 to TRBJ2-2; TRBD2 matches at 10 bases. The CDR3 is 16 residues long. CDR1 and CDR2 from the germline V gene are SEHNR and FQNEAQ (reference sequence). Trimming cost V 4 bases and J 5 bases; bases outside gene matches: 7. CDR3 sequence (DNA): TGTGCCAGCAGCTCCCTAGCGGGGGAGACTACCGGGGAGCTGTTTTTT. It yields the protein CASSSLAGETTGELFF.

V usage is TRBV6-1 and J usage is TRBJ2-1; D gene unclear. The length of the CDR3 is 15 residues. The germline CDR1 and CDR2 sequences are MNHNS and SASEGT. V was clipped by 4 bases and J by 2 bases, with 12 bases between them. CDR3 sequence reads: CASSGRSVAYNEQFF. In DNA, the CDR3 is TGTGCCAGCAGTGGGCGGAGCGTTGCCTACAATGAGCAGTTCTTC.

This clone appeared a few times. J is TRBJ2-7 and V is TRBV6-6, with D uncertain. CDR1 and CDR2 (germline): MNHNY, SVGAGI (reference sequence). CDR3 size: 11 residues. The V gene lost 6 bases and the J gene lost 7 bases, with 10 bases spanning the gap. CDR3: CASSPLGEQYF. DNA of the CDR3: TGTGCCAGCAGCCCCTTAGGGGAGCAGTACTTC.

This clone was detected a few times. The chain links TRBV5-1 to TRBJ2-3; D call uncertain. CDR3 length: 15 amino acids. CDR1 is SGHRS and CDR2 is YFSETQ in the germline V gene. Trimming removed 4 bases from V and 3 bases from J, with 15 bases in between. The CDR3 is CASSGVVGQTDTQYF. For the CDR3, the DNA is TGCGCCAGCAGCGGGGTAGTCGGCCAAACAGATACGCAGTATTTT. The full variable domain, in which reference TRBV5-1 and TRBJ2-3 provide the parts outside the CDR3, is KAGVTQTPRYLIKTRGQQVTLSCSPISGHRSVSWYQQTPGQGLQFLFEYFSETQRNKGNFPGRFSGRQFSNSRSEMNVSTLELGDSALYLCASSGVVGQTDTQYFGPGTRLTVL.

The table lists this clone with a few counts. The chain is built from TRBV15 and TRBJ2-3, with 10 bases that match TRBD1. The length of the CDR3 is 15 residues. Germline values: CDR1 LNHNV, CDR2 YYDKDF (reference sequence). The ends lost 7 bases at V and 4 bases at J; junction bases unmatched: 8. CDR3 in DNA: TGTGCCACCACCGTGGACAGGGGGAGGCCAGATACGCAGTATTTT. It encodes CATTVDRGRPDTQYF.